Presented here are 29 T cell receptor beta chains from one specimen sequenced in a study of cytomegalovirus exposure and HLA in healthy donors. PCR involved 60 Vbeta and 13 Jbeta primers. Assay used: immunoSEQ multiplex PCR; TCRdb lists only in-frame clones, some missing. The sample has about 140,000 clones; around 82% are singletons. Sequenced sample: PBMCs. Receptors were obtained from a woman between 18 and 30 years old in good health and CMV-seropositive.

This clone came up a few times. The rearrangement uses TRBV6-6 and TRBJ1-1; no clear D gene. Trimming cost V 6 bases and J 0 bases, with 14 bases left between them. The CDR3 totals 15 residues. Germline V gene sequence: CDR1 MNHNY, CDR2 SVGAGI (reference sequence). CDR3 amino acids: CASRLSGHMNTEAFF. The CDR3 region has the DNA TGTGCCAGCAGGCTCAGCGGCCACATGAACACTGAAGCTTTCTTT.

The rearrangement joins TRBV29-1 to TRBJ1-2; 9 nucleotides match TRBD1. Germline loops: CDR1 SQVTM, CDR2 ANQGSEA. The ends lost 7 bases at V and 6 bases at J; junction bases unmatched: 12. CDR3 length equals 14 residues. CDR3: CSGTLTGGLDGYTF. In nucleotides, the CDR3 is TGCAGCGGGACCCTGACAGGGGGGTTGGATGGCTACACCTTC. The variable domain in full, completed from reference TRBV29-1 and TRBJ1-2, reads SAVISQKPSRDICQRGTSLTIQCQVDSQVTMMFWYRQQPGQSLTLIATANQGSEATYESGFVIDKFPISRPNLTFSTLTVSNMSPEDSSIYLCSGTLTGGLDGYTFGSGTRLTVV.

The J gene is TRBJ2-7, the V gene TRBV7-2, with TRBD1 matching over 10 bases. Trimming at V came to 8 bases and at J to 3 bases, leaving 4 bases not matched to a gene. This CDR3 contains 13 residues. Germline values: CDR1 SGHTA, CDR2 FQGNSA. CDR3 in amino acids: CASGRTGGYEQYF. The DNA for the CDR3 is TGTGCCAGCGGTCGGACAGGGGGCTACGAGCAGTACTTC.

This chain links TRBV23-1 with TRBJ2-7; 8 positions agree with TRBD2. TRBV23-1 falls under the ORF class, with uncertain function. V shed 9 bases, J shed 4 bases, and the junction held 5 bases outside the gene matches. This CDR3 contains 12 residues. The CDR3 nucleotides are TGCGCCAGGGGTGGCGGGGGGTACGAGCAGTACTTC. Its translation is CARGGGGYEQYF.

V usage is TRBV7-6 and J usage is TRBJ2-5; D unclear. Trimming left V 6 bases short and J 5 bases short, with 7 bases between. The CDR3 contains 11 residues. CDR1 SGHVS and CDR2 FNYEAQ come from the germline V gene. CDR3 sequence: CASRQWETQYF. CDR3 in DNA: TGTGCCAGCAGGCAGTGGGAGACCCAGTACTTC.

This sequence joins TRBV5-1 and TRBJ1-1, with 8 positions matching TRBD1. This CDR3 contains 13 residues. CDR1 is SGHRS and CDR2 is YFSETQ in the germline V gene. V lost 1 base and J lost 7; bases outside the gene matches: 3. The CDR3 is CASSLQGAGEAFF. In nucleotides, the CDR3 is TGCGCCAGCAGCTTGCAGGGGGCCGGTGAAGCTTTCTTT. Full variable domain (remainder filled in from reference TRBV5-1 and TRBJ1-1): KAGVTQTPRYLIKTRGQQVTLSCSPISGHRSVSWYQQTPGQGLQFLFEYFSETQRNKGNFPGRFSGRQFSNSRSEMNVSTLELGDSALYLCASSLQGAGEAFFGQGTRLTVV.

This chain uses TRBV5-4 with TRBJ2-1; 10 bases are shared with TRBD2. CDR1 and CDR2 from the germline V gene are SGHNT and YYREEE (reference sequence). The CDR3 loop spans 15 amino acids. The V and J ends lost 4 bases and 5 bases, in that order; junction bases with no gene match: 6. The CDR3 protein is CASSPTSGINNEQFF. CDR3 nucleotide sequence: TGTGCCAGCAGCCCTACTAGCGGGATTAACAATGAGCAGTTCTTC.

This clone showed up just a few times. V gene TRBV30 combines with J gene TRBJ1-5; TRBD1 agrees at 8 bases. The germline gives CDR1 GTSNPN, CDR2 SVGIG (reference sequence). V lost 4 bases, J lost 3 bases, and 8 bases stayed unmatched. The length of the CDR3 is 15 residues. Here the CDR3 reads CAWNRGTGFNQPQHF. For the CDR3, the DNA is TGTGCCTGGAACCGCGGGACAGGATTCAATCAGCCCCAGCATTTT. Filled out from reference TRBV30 and TRBJ1-5, the complete variable domain reads SQTIHQWPATLVQPVGSPLSLECTVEGTSNPNLYWYRQAAGRGLQLLFYSVGIGQISSEVPQNLSASRPQDRQFILSSKKLLLSDSGFYLCAWNRGTGFNQPQHFGDGTRLSIL.

The table lists this clone with a few counts. The CDR3 is CASSYGDRGSSEQFF. The CDR3, as DNA: TGCGCCAGCAGCTACGGGGACAGGGGATCAAGTGAGCAGTTCTTC. The chain joins TRBV5-1 to TRBJ2-1; 10 positions match TRBD1. Unmatched junction bases numbered 9, after V lost 3 bases and J lost 9 bases. This CDR3 is 15 amino acids long. Germline V CDR1 and CDR2: SGHRS, YFSETQ.

The CDR3 sequence: CASSPTLSGGMFQPQHF. For the CDR3, the DNA is TGTGCCAGCTCACCAACCCTTTCGGGGGGTATGTTTCAGCCCCAGCATTTT. The chain joins TRBV18 to TRBJ1-5; tentatively, D is TRBD1 (5 bases). Germline assignment: CDR1 KGHSH and CDR2 LQKENI. Trimming left V 2 bases short and J 6 bases short, with 20 bases between. CDR3 size: 17 residues.

The chain is built from TRBV15 and TRBJ2-1; D possibly corresponds to TRBD1 (6 bases). CDR1 and CDR2 from the germline V gene are LNHNV and YYDKDF (reference sequence). The CDR3 sequence is 14 residues long. With 1 base removed from V and 12 bases from J, the gap between germline ends came to 16 bases. This CDR3 is CATSRVGQSPPQFF. Written as DNA, the CDR3 is TGTGCCACCAGCAGAGTAGGACAGAGCCCACCGCAGTTCTTC.

The chain joins TRBV15 to TRBJ1-2; the D is unclear. The CDR3 sequence is 13 residues long. The germline V and J ends were trimmed by 0 bases and 4 bases, with 6 bases remaining between them. Germline V gene data show CDR1 as LNHNV and CDR2 as YYDKDF (reference sequence). CDR3 residues: CATSRDAIYGYTF. The CDR3 region has the DNA TGTGCCACCAGCAGAGATGCGATCTATGGCTACACCTTC.

This clone was recorded a few times. This chain uses TRBV5-4 with TRBJ1-5; possibly TRBD1 for D (6 bases). Germline V lookup: CDR1 SGHNT, CDR2 YYREEE (reference sequence). Deletions cut 3 bases from V and 6 bases from J, with 22 bases between. The CDR3 length is 17 residues. The CDR3 reads CASSYPGSGVVGQPQHF. The CDR3 nucleotides are TGTGCCAGCAGCTACCCCGGTTCAGGGGTGGTGGGTCAGCCCCAGCATTTT.

J is TRBJ1-2 and V is TRBV2; 7 bases are a match to TRBD1. From germline, CDR1 is SNHLY and CDR2 FYNNEI. V lost 10 bases and J lost 5; bases outside the gene matches: 7. The CDR3 length is 12 residues. The CDR3, as DNA: TGTGCCACAGACAGGGACGATTATGGCTACACCTTC. Its protein is CATDRDDYGYTF.

The rearrangement joins TRBV10-3 to TRBJ1-2, with 9 bases fitting TRBD1. Germline V gives CDR1 ENHRY, CDR2 SYGVKD. J was trimmed by 4 bases and V by 8 bases; bases with no gene match: 11. This CDR3 has 15 residues. The CDR3 loop reads CAIGGQGAPLYGYTF. CDR3 bases: TGTGCCATCGGGGGACAGGGTGCACCCCTCTATGGCTACACCTTC.

This chain connects TRBV4-2 to TRBJ2-1; possibly TRBD2 for D (6 bases). The CDR3 totals 14 residues. The germline V and J ends were trimmed by 4 bases and 2 bases, with 9 bases remaining between them. Germline CDR1 is LGHNA and CDR2 is YNFKEQ. CDR3 bases: TGTGCCAGCAGCCCCCGCGGGGCCTACAATGAGCAGTTCTTC. Residues: CASSPRGAYNEQFF.

This clone showed up just a few times. The chain is built from TRBV5-1 and TRBJ2-2; TRBD1 might be the D (5 bases). Germline values: CDR1 SGHRS, CDR2 YFSETQ. V was cut by 0 bases and J by 1 base, with 10 bases left in between. The CDR3 has 16 amino acids. The CDR3 DNA sequence: TGCGCCAGCAGCTTGGTCCAGGGATTGAACACCGGGGAGCTGTTTTTT. It encodes CASSLVQGLNTGELFF.

The chain joins TRBV6-5 to TRBJ1-6; possibly TRBD1 for D (5 bases). Germline V gene sequence: CDR1 MNHEY, CDR2 SVGAGI. V was trimmed by 8 bases and J by 9 bases, leaving 11 bases between them. This CDR3 region has 12 residues. CDR3 sequence reads: CASSVGGSPLHF. DNA of the CDR3: TGTGCCAGCTCCGTGGGGGGTTCACCCCTCCACTTT.

This sequence joins TRBV29-1 and TRBJ2-7; 8 positions match TRBD2. With 4 bases clipped from V and 2 bases from J, the junction kept 7 bases outside the gene matches. Germline CDR1 reads SQVTM; CDR2 reads ANQGSEA. The CDR3 length is 14 residues. For the CDR3, the DNA is TGCAGCGTTGTGGACGGGGGGGCTCCCTACGAGCAGTACTTC. Translation: CSVVDGGAPYEQYF.

The chain has TRBV10-1 and TRBJ2-5; 10 nucleotides align to TRBD1. With V trimmed by 0 bases and J by 4 bases, 5 bases remained unmatched. This CDR3 is 16 amino acids long. Germline V gives CDR1 WNHNN, CDR2 SYGVQD (reference sequence). The CDR3 DNA reads TGCGCCAGCAGTGAGTCTAGGGGGGACAGGGGAGAGACCCAGTACTTC. Protein sequence: CASSESRGDRGETQYF.

The chain carries TRBV19 and TRBJ1-2, with TRBD1 identical over 8 bases. V shed 0 bases and J 5 bases; nucleotides not matched to a gene: 8. This CDR3 has 16 residues. Germline V gene sequence: CDR1 LNHDA, CDR2 SQIVND (reference sequence). CDR3 region: CASSIDGTGFEYGYTF. The CDR3, as DNA: TGTGCCAGTAGTATAGATGGGACAGGATTTGAGTATGGCTACACCTTC.

To note about this clone: At one end, the junction sequence differs from germline, possibly due to a read error. This chain uses TRBV7-9 with TRBJ2-2; 9 bases align to TRBD2. Germline CDR1 SEHNR, CDR2 FQNEAQ (reference sequence). The CDR3 extends over 16 amino acids. The CDR3 loop reads CSSSLSLAGETGELFF. The DNA of the CDR3 is TGTTCCAGCAGCTTATCGTTAGCGGGGGAGACCGGGGAGCTGTTTTTT.

The chain carries TRBV6-1 and TRBJ1-5; a possible D gene is TRBD1 (5 bases). V lost 8 bases and J 6 bases, leaving 17 bases between the germline ends. CDR3 length: 14 residues. CDR1 is MNHNS, CDR2 SASEGT, per germline. In DNA, the CDR3 is TGTGCCAGCCATGGGGGGTTAGTGGGTCAGCCCCAGCATTTT. Its protein product is CASHGGLVGQPQHF.

The chain carries TRBV10-1 and TRBJ1-1, with 7 bases identical to TRBD1. The CDR3 totals 14 residues. The germline V gene has CDR1 WNHNN and CDR2 SYGVQD (reference sequence). V shed 7 bases and J 4 bases; nucleotides not matched to a gene: 9. CDR3 in amino acids: CASKATGDGTEAFF. The CDR3 bases are TGCGCCAGCAAGGCAACAGGGGATGGCACTGAAGCTTTCTTT.

This sequence joins TRBV11-2 and TRBJ2-3; 7 nucleotides agree with TRBD2. The CDR3 contains 16 residues. Germline-derived CDR1 and CDR2 are SGHAT and FQNNGV. V dropped 4 bases and J dropped 3; count of bases not matched to a gene: 10. CDR3 protein: CASSSGEGRRTDTQYF. The CDR3 nucleotides are TGTGCCAGCAGCTCGGGGGAGGGAAGACGGACAGATACGCAGTATTTT.

This chain links TRBV9 with TRBJ1-1; 11 positions match TRBD1. V lost 2 bases, J lost 5 bases, and 5 bases stayed unmatched. Per the germline V gene, CDR1 is SGDLS and CDR2 is YYNGEE. The CDR3 runs 15 residues. The CDR3 nucleotides read TGTGCCAGCAGCGTGGGGGGACAGGGGGGTACTGAAGCTTTCTTT. It yields the protein CASSVGGQGGTEAFF.

This rearrangement joins TRBV4-3 to TRBJ2-5; a possible D gene is TRBD2 (6 bases). The ends were cut back, 0 bases at V and 11 bases at J, with 13 bases in the middle. Germline V gene data show CDR1 as LGHNA and CDR2 as YSLEER. This CDR3 has 13 amino acids. CDR3: CASSQDRGWEQYF. DNA for the CDR3: TGCGCCAGCAGCCAAGATCGGGGGTGGGAGCAGTACTTC.

V usage is TRBV27 and J usage is TRBJ2-7; possibly TRBD1 for D (5 bases). Germline V CDR1 and CDR2: MNHEY, SMNVEV (reference sequence). The CDR3 sequence is 15 residues long. Trimming took off 10 bases at V and 3 bases at J, with 22 bases between the two ends. CDR3 residues: CAITLLDSPNYEQYF. The CDR3, as DNA: TGTGCCATCACCCTTCTCGACAGCCCCAACTACGAGCAGTACTTC.

This clone was seen only a few times. This rearrangement joins TRBV5-4 to TRBJ1-1; 7 bases align to TRBD1. The CDR3 totals 15 residues. CDR1 is SGHNT and CDR2 is YYREEE in the germline V gene (reference sequence). V dropped 4 bases and J dropped 2; count of bases not matched to a gene: 8. Written as DNA, the CDR3 is TGTGCCAGCAGCCCCCGGGACAGAAGTAACACTGAAGCTTTCTTT. Translating gives CASSPRDRSNTEAFF. The variable domain in full, completed from reference TRBV5-4 and TRBJ1-1, reads ETGVTQSPTHLIKTRGQQVTLRCSSQSGHNTVSWYQQALGQGPQFIFQYYREEENGRGNFPPRFSGLQFPNYSSELNVNALELDDSALYLCASSPRDRSNTEAFFGQGTRLTVV.